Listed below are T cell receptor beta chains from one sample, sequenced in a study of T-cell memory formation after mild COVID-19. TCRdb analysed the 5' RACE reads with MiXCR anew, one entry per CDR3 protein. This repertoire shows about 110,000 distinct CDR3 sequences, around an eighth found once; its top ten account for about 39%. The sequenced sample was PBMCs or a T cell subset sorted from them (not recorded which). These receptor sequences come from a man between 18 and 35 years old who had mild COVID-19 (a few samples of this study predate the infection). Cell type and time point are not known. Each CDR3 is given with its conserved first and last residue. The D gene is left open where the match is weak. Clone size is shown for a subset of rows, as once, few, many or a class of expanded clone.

CDR3nt: TGTGCCAGCAGCTTTCGTATAGATACGCAGTATTTT
CDR3aa: CASSFRIDTQYF
v_gene: TRBV11-2
abundance: few
j_gene: TRBJ2-3
d_gene: .

CDR3nt: TGCAGCGTTGAAGACTCCCGGGACCTCCCCGGGGAGCTGTTTTTT
CDR3aa: CSVEDSRDLPGELFF
v_gene: TRBV29-1
abundance: many
j_gene: TRBJ2-2
d_gene: .

CDR3nt: TGTGCCAGCCGCCTGGGTGCCCCCTCCTACAATGAGCAGTTCTTC
CDR3aa: CASRLGAPSYNEQFF
v_gene: TRBV27
abundance: .
j_gene: TRBJ2-1
d_gene: .

CDR3nt: TGTGCCAGCAGCAATAGCGGGGGGGCCACAGATACGCAGTATTTT
CDR3aa: CASSNSGGATDTQYF
v_gene: TRBV7-3
abundance: few
j_gene: TRBJ2-3
d_gene: TRBD2

CDR3nt: TGTGCCAGCAGTTTCGGGCTGGGGGCCAAAAACATTCAGTACTTC
CDR3aa: CASSFGLGAKNIQYF
v_gene: TRBV28
abundance: few
j_gene: TRBJ2-4
d_gene: .

CDR3nt: TGTGCTAGCAGCGCTCGACGGGGTAGGGATGAAAAACTGTTTTTT
CDR3aa: CASSARRGRDEKLFF
v_gene: TRBV7-7
abundance: many
j_gene: TRBJ1-4
d_gene: .

CDR3nt: TGTGCCAGCGGAATTGAGGGCTCTAGCACAGATACGCAGTATTTT
CDR3aa: CASGIEGSSTDTQYF
v_gene: TRBV4-2
abundance: once
j_gene: TRBJ2-3
d_gene: .

CDR3nt: TGTGCCAGCAGCTTAGCGCCGGCTCCCTCCTACGAGCAGTACTTC
CDR3aa: CASSLAPAPSYEQYF
v_gene: TRBV7-7
abundance: many
j_gene: TRBJ2-7
d_gene: .

CDR3nt: TGTGCCAGCAGCTTAGCGCTACAGGGGCTGTACAATGAGCAGTTCTTC
CDR3aa: CASSLALQGLYNEQFF
v_gene: TRBV7-8
abundance: few
j_gene: TRBJ2-1
d_gene: TRBD1

CDR3nt: TGTGCCAGCAGTTTAACTAGCGGACGTGCTAGCACAGATACGCAGTATTTT
CDR3aa: CASSLTSGRASTDTQYF
v_gene: TRBV6-6
abundance: .
j_gene: TRBJ2-3
d_gene: TRBD2

CDR3nt: TGTGCCAGCAGCTTTCTAGCGGTATTGTTCTTC
CDR3aa: CASSFLAVLFF
v_gene: TRBV7-2
abundance: many
j_gene: TRBJ2-1
d_gene: TRBD2

CDR3nt: TGTGCCAGCAGCGTTTTACAGCGGGAGCAGTTCTTC
CDR3aa: CASSVLQREQFF
v_gene: TRBV11-2
abundance: many
j_gene: TRBJ2-1
d_gene: .

CDR3nt: TGTGCCAGCAGCCCGAGACTAGCGGGGGACGAGACCCAGTACTTC
CDR3aa: CASSPRLAGDETQYF
v_gene: TRBV13
abundance: .
j_gene: TRBJ2-5
d_gene: TRBD2

CDR3nt: TGCGCCAGCAGCCCTTACGATGACAGGGAGAACACTGAAGCTTTCTTT
CDR3aa: CASSPYDDRENTEAFF
v_gene: TRBV4-3
abundance: .
j_gene: TRBJ1-1
d_gene: TRBD1

CDR3nt: TGCAGTGCTAGAGATAGGCCGCGGGGGGCTAGATCCTACGAGCAGTACTTC
CDR3aa: CSARDRPRGARSYEQYF
v_gene: TRBV20-1
abundance: .
j_gene: TRBJ2-7
d_gene: TRBD2

CDR3nt: TGTGCCAGCAGCTTAGTGGACGAGGCCAACGTCCTGACTTTC
CDR3aa: CASSLVDEANVLTF
v_gene: TRBV7-9
abundance: many
j_gene: TRBJ2-6
d_gene: .